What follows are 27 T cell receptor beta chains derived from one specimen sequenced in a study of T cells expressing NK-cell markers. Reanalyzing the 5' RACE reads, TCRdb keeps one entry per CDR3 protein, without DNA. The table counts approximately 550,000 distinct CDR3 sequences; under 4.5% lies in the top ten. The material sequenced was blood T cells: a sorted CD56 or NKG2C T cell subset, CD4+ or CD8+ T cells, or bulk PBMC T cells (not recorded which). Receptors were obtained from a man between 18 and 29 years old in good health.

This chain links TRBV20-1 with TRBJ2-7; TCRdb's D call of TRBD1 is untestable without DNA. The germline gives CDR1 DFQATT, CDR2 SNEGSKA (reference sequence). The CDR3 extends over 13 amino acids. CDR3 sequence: CSAGGQGTDEQYF.

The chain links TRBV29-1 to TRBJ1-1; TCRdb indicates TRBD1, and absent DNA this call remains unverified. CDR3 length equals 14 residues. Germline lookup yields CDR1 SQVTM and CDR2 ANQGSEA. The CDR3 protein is CSARRQGVNTEAFF.

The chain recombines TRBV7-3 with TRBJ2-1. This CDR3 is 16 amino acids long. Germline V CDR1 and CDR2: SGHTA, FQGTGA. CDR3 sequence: CASSANDPSTNNEQFF.

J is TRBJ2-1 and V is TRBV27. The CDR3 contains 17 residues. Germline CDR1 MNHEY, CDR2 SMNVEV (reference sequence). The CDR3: CASSLGFYSRDYNEQFF.

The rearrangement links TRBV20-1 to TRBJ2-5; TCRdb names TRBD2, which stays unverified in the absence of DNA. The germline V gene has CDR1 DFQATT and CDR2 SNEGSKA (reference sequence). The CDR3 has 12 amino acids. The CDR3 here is CSALASQETQYF.

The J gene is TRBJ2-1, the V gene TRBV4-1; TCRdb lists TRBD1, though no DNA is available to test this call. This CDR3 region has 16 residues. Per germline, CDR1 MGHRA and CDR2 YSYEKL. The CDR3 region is CASSQVGGQGANEQFF.

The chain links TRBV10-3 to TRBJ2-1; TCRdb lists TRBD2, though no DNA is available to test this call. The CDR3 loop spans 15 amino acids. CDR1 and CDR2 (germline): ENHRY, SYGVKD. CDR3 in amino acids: CAISELAGTYNEQFF.

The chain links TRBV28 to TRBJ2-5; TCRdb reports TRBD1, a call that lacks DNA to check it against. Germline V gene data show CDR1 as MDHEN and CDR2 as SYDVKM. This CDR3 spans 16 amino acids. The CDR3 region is CASSLFGNRAQETQYF.

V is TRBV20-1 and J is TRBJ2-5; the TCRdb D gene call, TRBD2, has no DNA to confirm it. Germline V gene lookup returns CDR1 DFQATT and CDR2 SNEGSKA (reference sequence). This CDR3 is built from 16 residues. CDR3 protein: CSARVRREDWQETQYF.

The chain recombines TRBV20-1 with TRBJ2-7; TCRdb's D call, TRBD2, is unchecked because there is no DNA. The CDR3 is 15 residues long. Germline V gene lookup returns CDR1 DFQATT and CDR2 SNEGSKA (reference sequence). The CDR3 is CSASPGSSGRYEQYF.

The chain's CDR3 is CSVGQVVGSYQFF. The chain is built from TRBV29-1 and TRBJ2-1; TCRdb reports TRBD1, a call that lacks DNA to check it against. From germline, CDR1 is SQVTM and CDR2 ANQGSEA. The CDR3 consists of 13 residues.

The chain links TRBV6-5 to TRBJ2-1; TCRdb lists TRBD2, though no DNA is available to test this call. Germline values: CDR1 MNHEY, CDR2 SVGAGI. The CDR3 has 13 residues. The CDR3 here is CASTLAGGPEQFF.

The CDR3 spells CASSLGSAGDGYNEQFF. The rearrangement joins TRBV11-2 to TRBJ2-1; the D call from TCRdb, TRBD2, cannot be confirmed without DNA. CDR1 and CDR2 from the germline V gene are SGHAT and FQNNGV. The CDR3 runs to 17 residues.

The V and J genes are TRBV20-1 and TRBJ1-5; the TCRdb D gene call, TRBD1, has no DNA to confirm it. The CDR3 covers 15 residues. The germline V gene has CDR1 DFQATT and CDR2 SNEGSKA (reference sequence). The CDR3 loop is CSANDQGAGGQPQHF.

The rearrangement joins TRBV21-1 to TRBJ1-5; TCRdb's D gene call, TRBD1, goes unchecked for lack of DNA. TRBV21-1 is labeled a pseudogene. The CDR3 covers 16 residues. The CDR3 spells CASSKLGRAGHQPQHF.

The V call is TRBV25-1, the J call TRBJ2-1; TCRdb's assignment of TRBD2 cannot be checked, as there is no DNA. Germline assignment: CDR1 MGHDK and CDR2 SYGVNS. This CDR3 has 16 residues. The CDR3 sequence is CASSEMGLAGVNEQFF.

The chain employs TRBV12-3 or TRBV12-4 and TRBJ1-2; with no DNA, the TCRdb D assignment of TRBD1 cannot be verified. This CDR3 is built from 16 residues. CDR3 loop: CASSTDRDYPNYGYTF.

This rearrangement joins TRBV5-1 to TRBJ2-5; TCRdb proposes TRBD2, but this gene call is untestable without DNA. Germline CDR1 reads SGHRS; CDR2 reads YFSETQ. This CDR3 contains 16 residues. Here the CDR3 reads CASSKTSGSVLETQYF.

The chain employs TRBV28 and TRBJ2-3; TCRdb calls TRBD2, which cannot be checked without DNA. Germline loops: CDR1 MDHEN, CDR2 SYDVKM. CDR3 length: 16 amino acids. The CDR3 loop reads CASSSPLAAYTDTQYF.

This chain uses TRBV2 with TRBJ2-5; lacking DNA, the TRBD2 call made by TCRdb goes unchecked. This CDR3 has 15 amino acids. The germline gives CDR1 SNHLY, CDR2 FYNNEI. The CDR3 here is CASSGASGTQGTQYF.

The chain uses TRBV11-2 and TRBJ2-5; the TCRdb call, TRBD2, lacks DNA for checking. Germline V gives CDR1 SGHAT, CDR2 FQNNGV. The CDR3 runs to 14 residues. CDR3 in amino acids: CASSPHRGRETQYF.

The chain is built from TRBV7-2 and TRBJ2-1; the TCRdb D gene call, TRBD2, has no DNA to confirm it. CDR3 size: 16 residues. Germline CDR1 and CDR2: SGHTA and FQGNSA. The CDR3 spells CASSLNSASGYNEQFF.

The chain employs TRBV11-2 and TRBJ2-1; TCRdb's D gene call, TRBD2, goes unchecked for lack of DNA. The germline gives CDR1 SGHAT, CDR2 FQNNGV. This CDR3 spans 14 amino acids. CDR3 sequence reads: CASSLERTSVEQFF.

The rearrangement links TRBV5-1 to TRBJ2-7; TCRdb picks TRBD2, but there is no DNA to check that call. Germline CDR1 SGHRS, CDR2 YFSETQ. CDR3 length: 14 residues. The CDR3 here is CASSPGAGAYEQYF.

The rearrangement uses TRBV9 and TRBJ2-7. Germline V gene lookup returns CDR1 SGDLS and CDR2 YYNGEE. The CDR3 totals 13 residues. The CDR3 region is CASSVVESSEQYF.

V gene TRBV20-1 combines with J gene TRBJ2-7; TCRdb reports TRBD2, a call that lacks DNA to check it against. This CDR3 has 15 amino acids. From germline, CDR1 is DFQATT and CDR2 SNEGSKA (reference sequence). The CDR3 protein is CSASLAGGPSYEQYF.

The CDR3 is CASSYLVGGSSGANVLTF. This rearrangement joins TRBV28 to TRBJ2-6; the TCRdb call, TRBD2, lacks DNA for checking. CDR1 is MDHEN, CDR2 SYDVKM, per germline. This CDR3 has 18 residues.